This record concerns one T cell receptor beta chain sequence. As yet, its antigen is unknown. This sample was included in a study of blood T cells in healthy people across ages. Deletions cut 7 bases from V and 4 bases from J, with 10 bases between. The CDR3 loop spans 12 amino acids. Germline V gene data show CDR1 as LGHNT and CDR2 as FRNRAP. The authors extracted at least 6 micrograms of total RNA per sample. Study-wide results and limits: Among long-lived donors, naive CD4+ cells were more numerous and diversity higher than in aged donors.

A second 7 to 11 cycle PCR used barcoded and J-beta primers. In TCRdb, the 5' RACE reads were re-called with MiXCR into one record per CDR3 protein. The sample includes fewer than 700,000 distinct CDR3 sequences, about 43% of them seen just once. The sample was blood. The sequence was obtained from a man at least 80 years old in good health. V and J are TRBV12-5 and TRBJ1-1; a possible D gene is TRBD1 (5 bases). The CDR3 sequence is CASDGGGTEAFF. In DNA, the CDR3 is TGTGCTAGTGACGGGGGAGGCACTGAAGCTTTCTTT.